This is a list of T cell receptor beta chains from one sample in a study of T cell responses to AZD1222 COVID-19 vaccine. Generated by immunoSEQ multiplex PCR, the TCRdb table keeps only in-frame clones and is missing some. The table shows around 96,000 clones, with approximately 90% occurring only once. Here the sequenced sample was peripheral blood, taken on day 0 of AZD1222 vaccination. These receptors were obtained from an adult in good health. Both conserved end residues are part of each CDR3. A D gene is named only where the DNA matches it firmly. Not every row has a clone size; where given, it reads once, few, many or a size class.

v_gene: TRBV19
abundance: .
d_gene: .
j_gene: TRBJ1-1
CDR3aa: CASSIEHQNTEAFF
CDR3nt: TGTGCCAGTAGTATAGAACACCAGAACACTGAAGCTTTCTTT

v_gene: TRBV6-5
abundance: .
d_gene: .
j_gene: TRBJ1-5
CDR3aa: CASSFSGGSQPQHF
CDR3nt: TGTGCCAGCAGTTTTTCCGGGGGTAGTCAGCCCCAGCATTTT

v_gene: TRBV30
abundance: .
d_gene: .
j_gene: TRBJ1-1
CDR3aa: CAWSVLGQNTEAFF
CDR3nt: TGTGCCTGGAGTGTACTAGGACAGAACACTGAAGCTTTCTTT

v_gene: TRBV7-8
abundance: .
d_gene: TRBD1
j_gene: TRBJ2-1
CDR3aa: CASSLVSGGWTGYEQFF
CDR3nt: TGTGCCAGCAGCTTAGTATCAGGGGGATGGACAGGGTATGAGCAGTTCTTC

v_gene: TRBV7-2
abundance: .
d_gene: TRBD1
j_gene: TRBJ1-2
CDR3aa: CASSQGQSLYGYTF
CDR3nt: TGTGCCAGCAGCCAGGGACAGAGCCTCTATGGCTACACCTTC

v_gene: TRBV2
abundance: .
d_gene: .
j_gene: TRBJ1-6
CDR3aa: CASRGGQIVSPLHF
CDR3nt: TGTGCCAGCAGAGGCGGACAGATAGTTTCACCCCTCCACTTT

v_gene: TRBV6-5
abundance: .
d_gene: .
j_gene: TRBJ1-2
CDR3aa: CASSFGAYGYTF
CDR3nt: TGTGCCAGCAGTTTCGGAGCGTATGGCTACACCTTC

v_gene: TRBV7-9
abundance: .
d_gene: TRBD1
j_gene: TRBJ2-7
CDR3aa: CASSRTGQRYEQYF
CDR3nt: TGTGCCAGCAGCCGGACAGGGCAGAGGTACGAGCAGTACTTC

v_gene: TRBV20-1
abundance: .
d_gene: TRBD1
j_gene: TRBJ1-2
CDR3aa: CRIQGTWSYTF
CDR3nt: TGCAGGATACAGGGGACGTGGTCCTACACCTTC

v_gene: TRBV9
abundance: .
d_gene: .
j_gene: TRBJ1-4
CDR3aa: CASSVGPGPSTNEKLFF
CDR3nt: TGTGCCAGCAGCGTGGGCCCGGGGCCATCAACTAATGAAAAACTGTTTTTT

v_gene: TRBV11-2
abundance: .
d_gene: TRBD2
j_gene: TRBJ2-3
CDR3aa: CASSQGTSGGAADTQYF
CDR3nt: TGTGCCAGCAGCCAAGGGACTAGCGGGGGGGCTGCAGATACGCAGTATTTT

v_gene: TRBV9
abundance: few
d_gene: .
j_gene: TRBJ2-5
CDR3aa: CASSLTRGETQYF
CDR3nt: TGTGCCAGCAGCCTGACTAGGGGGGAGACCCAGTACTTC

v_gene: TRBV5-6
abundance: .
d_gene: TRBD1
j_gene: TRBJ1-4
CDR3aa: CASSPGQGRAYEKLFF
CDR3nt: TGTGCCAGCAGCCCTGGACAGGGGAGGGCCTATGAAAAACTGTTTTTT

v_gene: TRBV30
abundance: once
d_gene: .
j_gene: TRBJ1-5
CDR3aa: CAWSVHRGAGQPQHF
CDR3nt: TGTGCCTGGAGTGTCCATAGGGGGGCAGGTCAGCCCCAGCATTTT

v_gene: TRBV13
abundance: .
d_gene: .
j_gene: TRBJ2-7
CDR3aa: CASSLGVYEQYF
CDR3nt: TGTGCCAGCAGCTTGGGAGTCTACGAGCAGTACTTC

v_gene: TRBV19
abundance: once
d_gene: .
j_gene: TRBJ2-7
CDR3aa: CASSRETGLSYEQYF
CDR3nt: TGTGCCAGTAGTCGGGAAACGGGCCTCTCCTACGAGCAGTACTTC

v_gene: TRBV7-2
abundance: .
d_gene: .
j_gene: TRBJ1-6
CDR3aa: CASSLLRNNSPLHF
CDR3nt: TGTGCCAGCAGCTTATTACGGAATAATTCACCCCTCCACTTT

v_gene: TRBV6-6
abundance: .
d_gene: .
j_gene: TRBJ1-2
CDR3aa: CASSYSAGYTF
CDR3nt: TGTGCCAGCAGTTACTCGGCTGGCTACACCTTC

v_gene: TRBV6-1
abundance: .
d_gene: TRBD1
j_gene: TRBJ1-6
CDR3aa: CASSDRGLSPLHF
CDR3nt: TGTGCCAGCAGTGACAGGGGGCTTTCACCCCTCCACTTT

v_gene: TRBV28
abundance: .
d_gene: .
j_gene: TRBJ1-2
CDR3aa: CASSFSGEYNYGYTF
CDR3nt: TGTGCCAGCAGTTTCTCAGGGGAATATAACTATGGCTACACCTTC

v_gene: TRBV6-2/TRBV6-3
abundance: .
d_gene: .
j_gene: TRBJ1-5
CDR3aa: CASSYSKGYYSNQPQHF
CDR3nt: TGTGCCAGCAGTTACTCGAAAGGGTACTATAGCAATCAGCCCCAGCATTTT

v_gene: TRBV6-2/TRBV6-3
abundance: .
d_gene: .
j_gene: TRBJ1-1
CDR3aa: CASSYSTWNTEAFF
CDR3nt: TGTGCCAGCAGTTACTCGACGTGGAACACTGAAGCTTTCTTT

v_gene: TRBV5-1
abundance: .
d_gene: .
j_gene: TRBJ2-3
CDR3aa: CASRGSLGNPDTQYF
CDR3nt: TGCGCCAGCAGAGGGAGCCTGGGGAACCCAGATACGCAGTATTTT

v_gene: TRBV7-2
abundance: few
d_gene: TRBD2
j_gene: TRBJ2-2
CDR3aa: CASSSVAGRGGELFF
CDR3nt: TGTGCCAGCAGCTCCGTAGCGGGGAGGGGCGGGGAGCTGTTTTTT

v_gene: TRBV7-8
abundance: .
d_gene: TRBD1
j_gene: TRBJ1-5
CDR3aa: CASSLVGGTGGNQPQHF
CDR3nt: TGTGCCAGCAGCTTAGTTGGCGGGACAGGCGGCAATCAGCCCCAGCATTTT

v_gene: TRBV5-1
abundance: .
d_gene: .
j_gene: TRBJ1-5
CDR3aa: CASSLDQGNQPQHF
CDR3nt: TGCGCCAGCAGCTTGGACCAGGGCAATCAGCCCCAGCATTTT

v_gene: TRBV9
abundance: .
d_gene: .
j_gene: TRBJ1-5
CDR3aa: CASSPWDNSNQPQHF
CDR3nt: TGTGCCAGCAGCCCATGGGACAATAGCAATCAGCCCCAGCATTTT

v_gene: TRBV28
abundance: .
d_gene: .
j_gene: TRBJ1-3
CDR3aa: CASSLLGSGSGNTIYF
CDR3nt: TGTGCCAGCAGTTTATTGGGGTCCGGCTCTGGAAACACCATATATTTT

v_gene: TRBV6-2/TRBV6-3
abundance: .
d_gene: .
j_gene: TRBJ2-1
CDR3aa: CASSKAVASAYNEQFF
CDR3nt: TGTGCCAGCAGTAAAGCGGTCGCCAGCGCCTACAATGAGCAGTTCTTC

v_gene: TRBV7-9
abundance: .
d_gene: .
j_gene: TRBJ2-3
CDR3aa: CASSLTGLNTDTQYF
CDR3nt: TGTGCCAGCAGCTTAACAGGCCTTAACACAGATACGCAGTATTTT

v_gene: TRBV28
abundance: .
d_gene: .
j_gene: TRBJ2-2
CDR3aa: CASSSPLGELFF
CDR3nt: TGTGCCAGCAGTTCTCCACTCGGGGAGCTGTTTTTT

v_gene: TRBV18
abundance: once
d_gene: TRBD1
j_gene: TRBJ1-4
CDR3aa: CASSLSQGNNEKLFF
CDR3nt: TGTGCCAGCTCACTTTCACAGGGGAATAATGAAAAACTGTTTTTT

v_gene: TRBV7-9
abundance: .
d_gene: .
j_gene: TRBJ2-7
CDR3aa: CASSLARLAEQYF
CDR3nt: TGTGCCAGCAGCTTAGCACGGCTAGCGGAGCAGTACTTC

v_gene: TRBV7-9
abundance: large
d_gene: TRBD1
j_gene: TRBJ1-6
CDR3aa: CASSFYRGQPLHF
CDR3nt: TGTGCCAGCAGCTTCTACAGGGGGCAACCCCTCCACTTT

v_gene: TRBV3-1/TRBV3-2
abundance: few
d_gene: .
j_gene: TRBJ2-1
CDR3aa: CASSFDYNSYNEQFF
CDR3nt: TGTGCCAGCAGTTTCGACTACAACTCCTACAATGAGCAGTTCTTC

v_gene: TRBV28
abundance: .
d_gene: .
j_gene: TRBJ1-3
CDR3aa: CASRVGLSGNTIYF
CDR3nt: TGTGCCAGCAGGGTTGGGCTCTCTGGAAACACCATATATTTT

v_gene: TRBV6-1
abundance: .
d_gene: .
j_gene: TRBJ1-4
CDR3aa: CASSEVRASGGEKLFF
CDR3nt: TGTGCCAGCAGTGAAGTTAGGGCTTCGGGCGGTGAAAAACTGTTTTTT

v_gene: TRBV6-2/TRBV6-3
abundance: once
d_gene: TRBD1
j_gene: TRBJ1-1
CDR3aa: CASSYPFFIQGATNTEAFF
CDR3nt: TGTGCCAGCAGTTACCCCTTTTTCATCCAGGGGGCGACGAACACTGAAGCTTTCTTT

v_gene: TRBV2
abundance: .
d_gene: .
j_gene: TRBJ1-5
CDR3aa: CASQQTIDQPQHF
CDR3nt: TGTGCCAGCCAGCAGACCATCGATCAGCCCCAGCATTTT

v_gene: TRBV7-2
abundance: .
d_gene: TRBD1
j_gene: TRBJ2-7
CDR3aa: CASSLADRGGSYEQYF
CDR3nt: TGTGCCAGCAGCTTAGCGGACAGGGGGGGGTCCTACGAGCAGTACTTC

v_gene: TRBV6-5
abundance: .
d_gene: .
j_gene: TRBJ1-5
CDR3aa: CASILYRSRNQPQHF
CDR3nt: TGTGCCAGCATTCTCTACCGGTCCCGCAATCAGCCCCAGCATTTT

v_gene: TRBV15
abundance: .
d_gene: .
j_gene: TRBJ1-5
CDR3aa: CATSRDRAYSNQPQHF
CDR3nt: TGTGCCACCAGCAGAGACAGGGCATATAGCAATCAGCCCCAGCATTTT

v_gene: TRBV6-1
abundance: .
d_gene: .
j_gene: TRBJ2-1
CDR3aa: CASSELAENEQFF
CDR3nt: TGTGCCAGCAGTGAACTAGCCGAGAATGAGCAGTTCTTC

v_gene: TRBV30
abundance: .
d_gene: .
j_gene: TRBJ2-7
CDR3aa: CAVPGSGSRIPYEQYF
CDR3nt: TGTGCTGTGCCTGGGTCGGGGAGCCGAATCCCCTACGAGCAGTACTTC

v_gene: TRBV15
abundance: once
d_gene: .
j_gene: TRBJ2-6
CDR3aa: CATSRVADGANVLTF
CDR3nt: TGTGCCACCAGCAGAGTAGCCGACGGCGCCAACGTCCTGACTTTC

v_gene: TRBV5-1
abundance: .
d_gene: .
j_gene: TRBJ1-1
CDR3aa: CASSHNTEAFF
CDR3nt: TGCGCCAGCAGCCATAACACCGAAGCTTTCTTT

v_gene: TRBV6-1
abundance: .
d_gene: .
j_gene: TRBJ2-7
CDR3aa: CASSEGPGINYEQYF
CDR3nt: TGTGCCAGCAGTGAAGGGCCGGGGATAAACTACGAGCAGTACTTC

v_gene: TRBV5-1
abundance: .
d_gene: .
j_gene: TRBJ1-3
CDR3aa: CASSLVGGSGNTIYF
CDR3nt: TGCGCCAGCAGCTTGGTAGGAGGATCTGGAAACACCATATATTTT

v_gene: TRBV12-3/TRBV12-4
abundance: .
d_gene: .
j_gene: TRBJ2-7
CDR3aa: CASSSVWGEQYF
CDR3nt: TGTGCCAGCAGTTCAGTTTGGGGCGAGCAGTACTTC

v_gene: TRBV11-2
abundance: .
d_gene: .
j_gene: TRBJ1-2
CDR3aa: CASSLGWENYGYTF
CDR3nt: TGTGCCAGCAGCTTAGGTTGGGAGAACTATGGCTACACCTTC

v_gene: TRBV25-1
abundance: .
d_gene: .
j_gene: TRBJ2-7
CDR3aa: CASSEAGRYEQYF
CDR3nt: TGTGCCAGCAGTGAAGCGGGACGCTACGAGCAGTACTTC

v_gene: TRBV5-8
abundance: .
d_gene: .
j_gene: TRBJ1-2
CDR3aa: CASSSGQAVGYGYTF
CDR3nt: TGTGCCAGCAGCTCAGGACAAGCGGTTGGCTATGGCTACACCTTC

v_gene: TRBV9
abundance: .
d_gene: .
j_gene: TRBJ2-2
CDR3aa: CASSVGGANTGELFF
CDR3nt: TGTGCCAGCAGCGTAGGGGGCGCGAACACCGGGGAGCTGTTTTTT

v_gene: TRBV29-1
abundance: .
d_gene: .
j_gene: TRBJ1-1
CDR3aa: CSAIRHPNTEAFF
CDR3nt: TGCAGCGCAATCAGACACCCCAACACTGAAGCTTTCTTT

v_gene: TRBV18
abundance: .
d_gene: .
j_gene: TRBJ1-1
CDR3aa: CASSLSQGEGTEAFF
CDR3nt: TGTGCCAGCTCCCTATCACAGGGAGAGGGCACTGAAGCTTTCTTT

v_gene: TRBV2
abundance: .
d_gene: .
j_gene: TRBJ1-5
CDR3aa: CASSGGQQSWQPQHF
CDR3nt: TGTGCCAGCAGTGGGGGCCAACAAAGCTGGCAGCCCCAGCATTTT

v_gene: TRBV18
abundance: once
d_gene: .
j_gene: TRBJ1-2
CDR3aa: CASSPSNGYTF
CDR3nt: TGTGCCAGCTCACCATCGAATGGCTACACCTTC